The 22 T cell receptor beta chains presented below share a single source sample, sequenced in a study of Ad26.COV2.S vaccination and SARS-CoV-2 variants. TCRdb's copy holds only in-frame clones and misses some; the assay was immunoSEQ multiplex PCR. This repertoire shows about 350,000 clones, 70% to 90% found once; its top ten account for roughly 10%. Treatment: approximately 18 received Ad26.COV2.S at low or high dose, single or two shots; about 5 received placebo; per-sample allocation not given. After the first vaccine or placebo injection, samples were drawn on day 63. The sample here was peripheral blood, taken in a trial of Ad26.COV2.S vaccine versus placebo. These receptors originate from a person between 18 and 65 years old who received the Ad26.COV2.S COVID-19 vaccine or a placebo.

The chain uses TRBV27 and TRBJ2-5; D could derive from TRBD1 or TRBD2 (5 bases each). The germline gives CDR1 MNHEY, CDR2 SMNVEV (reference sequence). The CDR3 runs to 14 residues. The V end was cut by 2 bases, the J end by 7 bases, with 14 bases between. DNA of the CDR3: TGTGCCAGCAGTTTAGCTGGGGGAGTAGGGACCCAGTACTTC. Protein: CASSLAGGVGTQYF.

The CDR3 DNA reads TGTGCCAGCAGCCCCCTCCTGTCTGGAAACACCATATATTTT. It is translated as CASSPLLSGNTIYF. The chain links TRBV13 to TRBJ1-3; the D is unclear. Trimming removed 5 bases from V and 1 base from J, with 9 bases in between. The CDR3 has 14 amino acids. Germline V gene sequence: CDR1 PRHDT, CDR2 FYEKMQ (reference sequence).

V gene TRBV6-5 combines with J gene TRBJ2-7, with no clear D. The CDR3 covers 14 residues. Trimming removed 7 bases from V and 0 bases from J, with 13 bases in between. Germline V gives CDR1 MNHEY, CDR2 SVGAGI. CDR3 in DNA: TGTGCCAGCACAAAGGGCGCCCTCTCCTACGAGCAGTACTTC. This sequence encodes CASTKGALSYEQYF.

The chain uses TRBV18 and TRBJ1-6, with TRBD1 matching 7 bases. The V gene's germline CDR1 is KGHSH and CDR2 LQKENI. This CDR3 has 16 amino acids. Losses at the gene ends were 3 bases for V and 0 bases for J; bases not matched to a gene: 2. The CDR3 here is CASSPTGSSYNSPLHF. The CDR3 DNA reads TGTGCCAGCTCACCGACAGGGAGCTCCTATAATTCACCCCTCCACTTT.

The genes are TRBV5-1 and TRBJ2-3, with 11 bases that match TRBD2. The CDR3 has 16 amino acids. Trimming at V came to 0 bases and at J to 0 bases, leaving 0 bases not matched to a gene. Germline V gene sequence: CDR1 SGHRS, CDR2 YFSETQ. The CDR3 nucleotides read TGCGCCAGCAGCTTGGGGACTAGCGGGAGCACAGATACGCAGTATTTT. It encodes CASSLGTSGSTDTQYF.

The V gene is TRBV18, the J gene TRBJ2-2; D unresolved. Germline CDR1 reads KGHSH; CDR2 reads LQKENI. This CDR3 has 13 residues. The ends were cut back, 4 bases at V and 4 bases at J, with 7 bases in the middle. The CDR3 loop reads CASSQSPTGELFF. CDR3 nucleotide sequence: TGTGCCAGCTCACAATCCCCCACCGGGGAGCTGTTTTTT.

This chain links TRBV20-1 with TRBJ2-5; D call uncertain. The CDR3 sequence is 15 residues long. Germline lookup yields CDR1 DFQATT and CDR2 SNEGSKA (reference sequence). The germline V and J ends were trimmed by 3 bases and 5 bases, with 19 bases remaining between them. CDR3 DNA: TGCAGTGCTAGTCGTTTGGTAGCAATGGGGGAGACCCAGTACTTC. It translates to CSASRLVAMGETQYF.

This chain uses TRBV24-1 with TRBJ1-5; 10 bases map to TRBD1. V was clipped by 3 bases and J by 4 bases; unmatched bases: 8. The CDR3 loop spans 17 amino acids. The germline V gene encodes CDR1 KGHDR and CDR2 SFDVKD. The CDR3: CATSDTPKGQGNQPQHF. The CDR3 DNA is TGTGCCACCAGTGATACCCCAAAGGGACAGGGGAATCAGCCCCAGCATTTT.

CDR3 sequence (DNA): TGCGCCAGCAGCCAAGGGACAGGGGGACGGAATGATGGCTACACCTTC. Translation: CASSQGTGGRNDGYTF. The V gene is TRBV4-3, the J gene TRBJ1-2; 10 bases map to TRBD1. Losses at the gene ends were 1 base for V and 6 bases for J; bases not matched to a gene: 8. Germline lookup yields CDR1 LGHNA and CDR2 YSLEER. The CDR3 is 16 amino acids.

The CDR3 loop is CASGNSGPGDEQYF. As DNA, the CDR3 is TGTGCCAGCGGCAACAGCGGGCCCGGGGACGAGCAGTACTTC. J is TRBJ2-7 and V is TRBV11-1, with D maybe TRBD2 (6 bases). Trimming shortened V by 8 bases and J by 5 bases, and 19 bases separated the two germline ends. Germline assignment: CDR1 SGHAT and CDR2 FQDESV (reference sequence). The CDR3 is 14 residues long.

The rearrangement links TRBV5-1 to TRBJ2-3; TRBD2 matches at 10 bases. J was trimmed by 0 bases and V by 3 bases; bases with no gene match: 7. The CDR3 is made up of 17 amino acids. The germline V gene encodes CDR1 SGHRS and CDR2 YFSETQ. In DNA, the CDR3 is TGCGCCAGCAGCTCCTTAGCGGGGGGCAAAAGCACAGATACGCAGTATTTT. This translates into CASSSLAGGKSTDTQYF.

This sequence joins TRBV7-9 and TRBJ2-3, with TRBD1 matching 8 bases. J lost 3 bases, V lost 4 bases, and 12 bases had no gene match. Germline loops: CDR1 SEHNR, CDR2 FQNEAQ (reference sequence). The CDR3 totals 17 residues. CDR3: CASSSVGQGLKTDTQYF. DNA for the CDR3: TGTGCCAGCAGCTCAGTTGGACAGGGTTTGAAAACAGATACGCAGTATTTT.

The chain uses TRBV5-1 and TRBJ2-2, with 7 bases fitting TRBD1. The trim removed 0 bases at V and 7 bases at J, leaving 6 bases unmatched. The CDR3 runs to 15 residues. Per the germline V gene, CDR1 is SGHRS and CDR2 is YFSETQ. The CDR3 region is CASSLAPGGDGELFF. The DNA for the CDR3 is TGCGCCAGCAGCTTGGCTCCAGGGGGTGACGGGGAGCTGTTTTTT.

This clone was seen more than once but under ten times. The rearrangement links TRBV30 to TRBJ1-5, with TRBD1 as a possible D gene (6 bases). Per germline, CDR1 GTSNPN and CDR2 SVGIG (reference sequence). The CDR3 has 15 residues. Trimming left V 0 bases short and J 2 bases short, with 11 bases between. This chain's CDR3 is CAWSVTGFGNQPQHF. The CDR3 nucleotides are TGTGCCTGGAGTGTCACAGGGTTTGGCAATCAGCCCCAGCATTTT.

V is TRBV6-4 and J is TRBJ2-1, with 8 nucleotides matching TRBD1. CDR1 MRHNA and CDR2 SNTAGT come from the germline V gene. This CDR3 contains 15 residues. J lost 4 bases, V lost 4 bases, and 6 bases had no gene match. CDR3 in amino acids: CASSAGQAAYNEQFF. The CDR3 DNA sequence: TGTGCCAGCAGTGCGGGACAGGCGGCTTACAATGAGCAGTTCTTC.

J is TRBJ1-6 and V is TRBV2, with 9 bases that match TRBD1. The CDR3 consists of 14 residues. The V gene's germline CDR1 is SNHLY and CDR2 FYNNEI. After removal of 5 bases from V and 9 bases from J, the junction contained 5 bases not matched to a gene. The CDR3 DNA reads TGTGCCAGCAGTAGGGGACAGGGAGGTTCACCCCTCCACTTT. It encodes CASSRGQGGSPLHF.

The chain employs TRBV11-2 and TRBJ1-2; D unresolved. CDR1 and CDR2 (germline): SGHAT, FQNNGV. The CDR3 has 12 amino acids. Trimming took 6 bases from V and 1 from J, leaving 6 bases between them. The CDR3: CASSAVNYGYTF. CDR3 coding DNA: TGTGCCAGCAGTGCGGTTAACTATGGCTACACCTTC.

The chain couples TRBV6-2 or TRBV6-3 to TRBJ2-2; TRBD2 matches 8 bases. J gave up 7 bases and V 0 bases, and 13 bases lay outside the gene matches. The CDR3 extends over 18 amino acids. Germline lookup yields CDR1 MNHEY and CDR2 SVGEGT. The CDR3 here is CASSYSVASGLIGGELFF. In nucleotides, the CDR3 is TGTGCCAGCAGTTACTCGGTGGCTAGCGGGCTTATCGGCGGGGAGCTGTTTTTT.

The chain is built from TRBV24-1 and TRBJ2-1, with TRBD2 matching 8 bases. CDR1 and CDR2 from the germline V gene are KGHDR and SFDVKD. This CDR3 has 17 amino acids. Trimming removed 3 bases from V and 8 bases from J; junction bases left unmatched: 14. DNA for the CDR3: TGTGCCACCAGTGATCTAGACACCGGGACTAGATCCGATGAGCAGTTCTTC. This gives the protein CATSDLDTGTRSDEQFF.

As concerns this clone: A much larger clone lies one base from this, so it may be a read error. The sample contains more than one DNA sequence encoding this CDR3. This sequence joins TRBV12-3 or TRBV12-4 and TRBJ2-7, with no clear D. This CDR3 is 11 amino acids long. V lost 4 bases to trimming and J lost 0 bases, with 1 base between them. CDR3 coding DNA: TGTGCCAGCAGTTCCTCCTACGAGCAGTACTTC. It yields the protein CASSSSYEQYF.

This chain connects TRBV3-1 (or the pseudogene TRBV3-2) to TRBJ2-5; D is ambiguous. This CDR3 spans 12 amino acids. V lost 2 bases and J lost 4, with 5 bases in between. Germline V gene data show CDR1 as LGHDT and CDR2 as YNNKEL (reference sequence). The chain's CDR3 is CASSQSLETQYF. As DNA, the CDR3 is TGTGCCAGCAGCCAATCCTTAGAGACCCAGTACTTC.

The chain employs TRBV3-1 (or the pseudogene TRBV3-2) and TRBJ1-1, with TRBD1 identical over 8 bases. The ends lost 6 bases at V and 1 base at J; junction bases unmatched: 4. The CDR3 is 14 amino acids. Per germline, CDR1 LGHDT and CDR2 YNNKEL (reference sequence). This CDR3 reads CASRDRDGNTEAFF. For the CDR3, the DNA is TGTGCCAGCAGGGACAGGGATGGGAACACTGAAGCTTTCTTT.